This TCR beta chain stems from a study of T cells after yellow fever vaccination. From germline, CDR1 is SGHTA and CDR2 FQGNSA. V was clipped by 1 base and J by 3 bases, with 13 bases between them. CDR3 length: 15 residues. Study results and caveats: By day 5 rather than day 15, the secondary response had peaked, though it was weaker. Boosting was followed by the reappearance of most primary-vaccination clones (approximately 95% CD4, under 90% CD8).

A word on this clonotype: Its cognate antigen is unknown.

MiXCR, applied by TCRdb to the 5' RACE reads, yields one record per CDR3 protein. The repertoire includes hundreds of thousands of distinct CDR3 sequences, around a tenth of them detected once, and roughly 18% sits in the top ten. The chain couples TRBV7-2 to TRBJ2-7; D possibly corresponds to TRBD2 (7 bases). The sample was PBMCs, taken on the day of the first yellow fever vaccination. This sequence was found in a man aged 18 to 29 who received the YFV17D yellow fever vaccine. This chain's CDR3 is CASSLGGGLGYEQYF. The CDR3 nucleotides read TGTGCCAGCAGCTTAGGCGGGGGCCTAGGCTACGAGCAGTACTTC.